The sequence of this T cell receptor (beta chain) was determined in a study of shared clonotypes between healthy human individuals. The wider study: CD4 naive and CD4 memory each took three plates per donor, while CD8 naive took two and CD8 memory one.

V dropped 5 bases and J dropped 7 bases, with 12 bases sitting between them. The CDR3 contains 14 residues. Germline values: CDR1 SGHTA, CDR2 FQGNSA. Study-wide findings and caveats: Since donors were few, the genetic and exposure-history diversity represented was limited.

On sorted subsets, replicate PCRs used 200 to 250 ng DNA, or some 28,000 T cell genomes. Only in-frame clones appear in the TCRdb table, and some are missing; sequencing was by immunoSEQ multiplex PCR. There are over a million clones in the sample; about 70% occur only once, and around 1.5% lies in the top ten. This clone was detected a few times. Its matching antigen is unknown. The authors divided CD4+ cells into CD45RA+ naive and CD45RA-negative memory subsets. This receptor was taken from a young man in good health. Sequences were obtained from memory CD4+ T cells sorted from blood. Subset described: CD45RA-negative fraction. The chain joins TRBV7-2 to TRBJ1-6; weak D call: TRBD1 (5 bases). CDR3 sequence reads: CASSPGVNNSPLHF. The CDR3 DNA is TGTGCCAGCAGCCCGGGGGTAAACAATTCACCCCTCCACTTT.